This T cell receptor (beta chain) was captured in a study of CD8 T cells in Susac syndrome. Study summary: Sequenced Susac syndrome patients included about six with clinically active disease and fewer than 10 in remission. Notes on the study in general: It was acknowledged in the study that the number of individuals who were included in its TCR sequencing and HLA analysis was relatively small.

Random hexamers primed reverse transcription of about 0.45 to 1 ug RNA. TCRdb re-derived calls from the immunoSEQ multiplex PCR reads in MiXCR, one entry per CDR3 protein. The data show some 77,000 distinct CDR3 sequences, 93% seen once. The germline V gene encodes CDR1 LGHNT and CDR2 FRNRAP. With 1 base removed from V and 6 bases from J, the gap between germline ends came to 7 bases. This CDR3 has 12 residues. This clonotype was observed once. Antigen specificity is unknown. This TCR was recovered from a human donor with Susac syndrome. The V gene is TRBV12-5, the J gene TRBJ2-7; no firm D call. Sequencing was done on a sample of CD4+ T cells from PBMCs. CDR3 DNA: TGTGCTAGTGGTTTGGAAGTTGGCGAGCAGTACTTC. Its protein product is CASGLEVGEQYF.